The 26 T cell receptor beta chains reported below all come from one sample, sequenced in a study of blood T cell repertoires in COVID-19. Sequencing was performed with immunoSEQ multiplex PCR; in TCRdb, only in-frame clones are kept and a portion is missing. Among roughly 150,000 clones listed, roughly 80% were seen once. The material sequenced was PBMCs or T cells enriched from blood (not recorded which). The receptors derive from a woman between 45 and 65 years old who had recovered from COVID-19.

This chain connects TRBV6-2 or TRBV6-3 to TRBJ2-5; TRBD1 aligns across 7 bases. Germline CDR1 and CDR2: MNHEY and SVGEGT. Trimming took 6 bases from V and 3 from J; bases not matched to a gene: 7. The CDR3 is 14 residues long. CDR3: CASSPGTAKETQYF. The DNA of the CDR3 is TGTGCCAGCAGCCCCGGGACAGCAAAAGAGACCCAGTACTTC.

This chain joins TRBV28 and TRBJ1-2, with D possibly being TRBD1 (5 bases). The CDR3 has 12 residues. Germline-derived CDR1 and CDR2 are MDHEN and SYDVKM. The ends were cut back, 6 bases at V and 0 bases at J, with 5 bases in the middle. This CDR3 reads CASSRANYGYTF. Here the CDR3 DNA reads TGTGCCAGCAGCAGGGCTAACTATGGCTACACCTTC.

The V call is TRBV14, the J call TRBJ2-7; 8 bases align to TRBD2. The CDR3 length is 18 residues. With 0 bases clipped from V and 3 bases from J, the junction kept 13 bases outside the gene matches. CDR1 SGHDN and CDR2 FVKESK come from the germline V gene. In DNA, the CDR3 is TGTGCCAGCAGCCAAGAAGGCATATTAGCGGGATCTCACTACGAGCAGTACTTC. Its translation is CASSQEGILAGSHYEQYF.

The rearrangement links TRBV5-1 to TRBJ1-6; D is undetermined. Germline CDR1 and CDR2: SGHRS and YFSETQ. The CDR3 extends over 13 amino acids. Trimming removed 0 bases at V and 14 bases at J, with 12 bases between. The CDR3 loop reads CASSLVRDAALHF. The CDR3 DNA reads as TGCGCCAGCAGCTTGGTCCGGGATGCAGCCCTCCACTTT.

V gene TRBV18 combines with J gene TRBJ2-2; 7 nucleotides line up with TRBD1. V shed 2 bases and J 4 bases; nucleotides not matched to a gene: 7. From germline, CDR1 is KGHSH and CDR2 LQKENI. CDR3 length: 16 amino acids. The CDR3 DNA follows: TGTGCCAGCTCACCAGTCCAGGGGGATATCACCGGGGAGCTGTTTTTT. Translating gives CASSPVQGDITGELFF.

The chain joins TRBV7-9 to TRBJ2-7; D not resolved. Germline V gene sequence: CDR1 SEHNR, CDR2 FQNEAQ (reference sequence). V was cut by 4 bases and J by 5 bases, with 9 bases left in between. The CDR3 extends over 12 amino acids. The CDR3 region is CASSSGLHEQYF. The CDR3 DNA follows: TGTGCCAGCAGCTCGGGTCTCCACGAGCAGTACTTC.

The DNA for the CDR3 is TGTGCCAGCAGCCCCCGCGCGGGGGTCGACACTGAAGCTTTCTTT. Translated: CASSPRAGVDTEAFF. The chain joins TRBV9 to TRBJ1-1; D is possibly TRBD1 (5 bases). CDR3 size: 15 residues. CDR1 and CDR2 from the germline V gene are SGDLS and YYNGEE. V was clipped by 4 bases and J by 3 bases, with 16 bases between them.

The J gene is TRBJ1-5, the V gene TRBV5-1, with D perhaps TRBD1 (6 bases). The CDR3 runs 14 residues. Germline assignment: CDR1 SGHRS and CDR2 YFSETQ. V lost 1 base, J lost 6 bases, and 11 bases lay in between. Here the CDR3 DNA reads TGCGCCAGCAGCTTGTTGCCAGGGGTTCAGCCCCAGCATTTT. Translation gives CASSLLPGVQPQHF. Combining the CDR3 with reference TRBV5-1 and TRBJ1-5 gives the whole variable domain KAGVTQTPRYLIKTRGQQVTLSCSPISGHRSVSWYQQTPGQGLQFLFEYFSETQRNKGNFPGRFSGRQFSNSRSEMNVSTLELGDSALYLCASSLLPGVQPQHFGDGTRLSIL.

The genes are TRBV3-1 (or the pseudogene TRBV3-2) and TRBJ1-1; tentatively, D is TRBD1 (5 bases). Germline lookup yields CDR1 LGHDT and CDR2 YNNKEL (reference sequence). The V and J ends lost 4 bases and 5 bases respectively, with 14 bases between them. The CDR3 is made up of 14 amino acids. The CDR3 sequence is CASSRDGGVTEAFF. The CDR3 DNA reads TGTGCCAGCAGCCGAGACGGGGGAGTAACTGAAGCTTTCTTT.

V and J are TRBV27 and TRBJ2-7; 9 nucleotides align to TRBD2. The CDR3 is 13 amino acids. The trim removed 6 bases at V and 3 bases at J, leaving 3 bases unmatched. Germline loops: CDR1 MNHEY, CDR2 SMNVEV (reference sequence). CDR3 sequence reads: CASRRGGSYEQYF. The CDR3 DNA reads TGTGCCAGCAGGCGGGGGGGCAGCTACGAGCAGTACTTC.

V usage is TRBV2 and J usage is TRBJ1-5; D is ambiguous. V lost 6 bases and J 7 bases, leaving 7 bases between the germline ends. The germline gives CDR1 SNHLY, CDR2 FYNNEI. The CDR3 sequence is 11 residues long. The DNA of the CDR3 is TGTGCCAGCAGGGGAGGACAGCCCCAGCATTTT. Translation gives CASRGGQPQHF.

Written as DNA, the CDR3 is TGTGCCAGCAGCTTGTCACAGGGCCATGAGCAGTTCTTC. Protein sequence: CASSLSQGHEQFF. The V and J genes are TRBV5-6 and TRBJ2-1; D is possibly TRBD1 (6 bases). Between the trimmed V and J ends, which lost 1 base and 8 bases, there was a span of 10 bases. The CDR3 is 13 amino acids. Germline loops: CDR1 SGHDT, CDR2 YYEEEE.

The chain recombines TRBV7-2 with TRBJ2-2; 8 positions agree with TRBD1. The CDR3 has 16 amino acids. The V and J ends lost 7 bases and 4 bases, in that order; junction bases with no gene match: 11. Germline CDR1 SGHTA, CDR2 FQGNSA. The CDR3 bases are TGTGCCAGCATCAACCGACAGGGGAGGCTCACCGGGGAGCTGTTTTTT. This encodes CASINRQGRLTGELFF.

The chain carries TRBV9 and TRBJ2-5; TRBD1 is a possible D gene (6 bases). Germline CDR1 is SGDLS and CDR2 is YYNGEE. CDR3 length equals 15 residues. V was trimmed by 1 base and J by 3 bases, leaving 13 bases between them. The CDR3 nucleotides read TGTGCCAGCAGCGTAACAGGGACACCCGAAGAGACCCAGTACTTC. This codes for CASSVTGTPEETQYF. Together with reference TRBV9 and TRBJ2-5, the CDR3 gives the full variable domain: DSGVTQTPKHLITATGQRVTLRCSPRSGDLSVYWYQQSLDQGLQFLIQYYNGEERAKGNILERFSAQQFPDLHSELNLSSLELGDSALYFCASSVTGTPEETQYFGPGTRLLVL.

This clone was found once. The V and J genes are TRBV5-1 and TRBJ2-1, with D possibly being TRBD1 (6 bases). Trimming removed 0 bases at V and 8 bases at J, with 18 bases between. CDR3 length: 16 amino acids. The germline CDR1 and CDR2 sequences are SGHRS and YFSETQ. CDR3 in amino acids: CASSLVGDKRMDEQFF. CDR3 sequence (DNA): TGCGCCAGCAGCTTGGTTGGGGACAAAAGGATGGATGAGCAGTTCTTC.

The chain links TRBV3-1 (or the pseudogene TRBV3-2) to TRBJ2-5, with D maybe TRBD2 (7 bases). The V end was cut by 1 base, the J end by 7 bases, with 16 bases between. Per germline, CDR1 LGHDT and CDR2 YNNKEL (reference sequence). The CDR3 contains 15 residues. In DNA, the CDR3 is TGTGCCAGCAGCCAAGGGGTGCGGGGGCGGGGGACCCAGTACTTC. Translated: CASSQGVRGRGTQYF.

The chain couples TRBV10-3 to TRBJ2-3; maybe TRBD1 (5 bases). CDR1 and CDR2 from the germline V gene are ENHRY and SYGVKD. The CDR3 consists of 13 residues. V lost 5 bases and J 6 bases, leaving 12 bases between the germline ends. In DNA, the CDR3 is TGTGCCATCAGTTGGAAGGGGCCGGATACGCAGTATTTT. Encoded protein: CAISWKGPDTQYF.

The V call is TRBV24-1, the J call TRBJ2-3; D gene ambiguous. The germline gives CDR1 KGHDR, CDR2 SFDVKD. The germline V and J ends were trimmed by 3 bases and 6 bases, with 9 bases remaining between them. This CDR3 contains 13 residues. CDR3 protein: CATSDPNSDTQYF. Here the CDR3 DNA reads TGTGCCACCAGTGATCCTAACAGCGATACGCAGTATTTT.

The chain carries TRBV9 and TRBJ2-1; 12 nucleotides agree with TRBD2. V was clipped by 3 bases and J by 6 bases; unmatched bases: 7. The CDR3 spans 16 residues. Germline lookup yields CDR1 SGDLS and CDR2 YYNGEE. DNA of the CDR3: TGTGCCAGCAGCGGAGATCTAGCGGGAGGGCGCAATGAGCAGTTCTTC. This codes for CASSGDLAGGRNEQFF.

The chain couples TRBV29-1 to TRBJ2-1; D is uncertain. This CDR3 has 13 amino acids. V was trimmed by 3 bases and J by 4 bases, leaving 10 bases between them. Looked up from germline, CDR1 is SQVTM and CDR2 is ANQGSEA. DNA for the CDR3: TGCAGCGTTGACAGGTCGGCTTACAATGAGCAGTTCTTC. It codes for CSVDRSAYNEQFF.

The V gene is TRBV4-2, the J gene TRBJ2-5, with TRBD2 matching 7 bases. The CDR3 totals 16 residues. V dropped 3 bases and J dropped 2; count of bases not matched to a gene: 9. The germline V gene encodes CDR1 LGHNA and CDR2 YNFKEQ. This CDR3 reads CASSHSWSSGQETQYF. CDR3 nucleotide sequence: TGTGCCAGCAGCCACTCCTGGTCTAGCGGACAAGAGACCCAGTACTTC.

The V call is TRBV19, the J call TRBJ2-1, with 9 nucleotides matching TRBD2. Germline V gives CDR1 LNHDA, CDR2 SQIVND (reference sequence). This CDR3 is 19 amino acids long. The V and J ends lost 6 bases and 2 bases, in that order; junction bases with no gene match: 17. As DNA, the CDR3 is TGTGCCAGTAGCCCGGCTCGGGGCGCGGTAGCGGGAGCCTACAATGAGCAGTTCTTC. Its translation: CASSPARGAVAGAYNEQFF.

The rearrangement links TRBV6-5 to TRBJ1-6, with 8 bases aligning to TRBD1. The CDR3 is 15 amino acids. After removal of 6 bases from V and 7 bases from J, the junction contained 8 bases not matched to a gene. Germline values: CDR1 MNHEY, CDR2 SVGAGI. The CDR3 spells CASSRGQVLNSPLHF. Written as DNA, the CDR3 is TGTGCCAGCAGCCGGGGACAGGTCTTAAATTCACCCCTCCACTTT.

CDR3 sequence: CASSTYTQGLRGEQYF. The CDR3 DNA sequence: TGTGCCAGCAGCACCTATACACAGGGTTTACGGGGCGAGCAGTACTTC. The genes are TRBV5-6 and TRBJ2-7, with D possibly being TRBD1 (6 bases). The CDR3 runs to 16 residues. Germline CDR1 is SGHDT and CDR2 is YYEEEE. V gave up 4 bases and J gave up 6 bases, with 23 bases separating them.

The V and J genes are TRBV5-1 and TRBJ1-6, with D unclear. The CDR3 loop spans 14 amino acids. Looked up from germline, CDR1 is SGHRS and CDR2 is YFSETQ. Between the trimmed V and J ends, which lost 0 bases and 7 bases, there was a span of 8 bases. CDR3 sequence reads: CASSLAGLNSPLHF. CDR3 sequence (DNA): TGCGCCAGCAGCTTGGCAGGTCTAAATTCACCCCTCCACTTT.

The sample holds a few counts of this clone. CDR3 sequence (DNA): TGTGCCAGCAGCTTACAAGGGGCGGTTAGCAATCAGCCCCAGCATTTT. As protein: CASSLQGAVSNQPQHF. V and J are TRBV7-2 and TRBJ1-5, with D tentatively TRBD1 (5 bases). The CDR3 contains 16 residues. Germline CDR1 SGHTA, CDR2 FQGNSA. V lost 2 bases and J lost 0, with 11 bases in between.